The next 24 T cell receptor beta chains were all read from a single sample in a study of human T cells and chemical hapten exposure. The study's library attached unique molecular identifiers to single cDNA molecules. TCRdb itself ran the reads through MiXCR, one entry per CDR3 protein. The data show about 260 distinct CDR3 sequences, approximately 51% seen once. The template was total RNA from unfractionated whole blood. Sequencing used whole blood. All receptors derive from a human donor who had alopecia or was a healthy volunteer (not recorded which). Some clones in this sample may be carry-over from other donors' samples. This table probably holds off-target reads from a library built for another chain.

This clonotype is large. The chain's CDR3 is CSVAQGGDEQYF. The CDR3 DNA follows: TGCAGCGTTGCGCAAGGGGGCGACGAGCAGTACTTC. The V and J genes are TRBV29-1 and TRBJ2-7; 7 bases agree with TRBD1. CDR1 and CDR2 (germline): SQVTM, ANQGSEA. After removal of 4 bases from V and 5 bases from J, the junction contained 5 bases not matched to a gene. This CDR3 is built from 12 residues.

This clonotype has a handful of counts. The rearrangement joins TRBV12-3 or TRBV12-4 to TRBJ2-2; the D gene is possibly TRBD2 (5 bases). The V and J ends lost 1 base and 1 base respectively, with 19 bases between them. CDR3 length: 19 residues. The CDR3 DNA reads TGTGCCAGCAGTTTAGGAGCCCGGGAAGCCACGGTGAACACCGGGGAGCTGTTTTTT. It encodes CASSLGAREATVNTGELFF.

This clonotype was observed a few times. The chain uses TRBV19 and TRBJ2-6; maybe TRBD2 (5 bases). Germline V gene sequence: CDR1 LNHDA, CDR2 SQIVND (reference sequence). The CDR3 extends over 15 amino acids. Trimming removed 10 bases at V and 0 bases at J, with 13 bases between. In DNA, the CDR3 is TGTGCCACTGGCGCGGGCTACTCTGGGGCCAACGTCCTGACTTTC. Its translation is CATGAGYSGANVLTF.

This clonotype is large. The rearrangement joins TRBV24-1 to TRBJ2-1; TRBD2 matches at 7 bases. CDR3 size: 14 residues. In germline, CDR1 is KGHDR, CDR2 SFDVKD. V trimming: 3 bases; J trimming: 2 bases; junction bases outside the gene matches: 0. The CDR3: CATSDAGAYNEQFF. The CDR3 DNA follows: TGTGCCACCAGTGATGCGGGGGCCTACAATGAGCAGTTCTTC.

This clonotype has just a few counts. This rearrangement joins TRBV5-8 to TRBJ2-7, with 7 bases lining up with TRBD1. Germline loops: CDR1 SGHTS, CDR2 YDEGEE. Trimming at V came to 0 bases and at J to 2 bases, leaving 2 bases not matched to a gene. This CDR3 is 14 amino acids long. The CDR3 is CASSLGDSAYEQYF. The CDR3, as DNA: TGTGCCAGCAGCTTGGGGGACAGTGCCTACGAGCAGTACTTC.

This clonotype was recorded a few times. The rearrangement uses TRBV9 and TRBJ2-1; D gene uncertain. Trimming left V 1 base short and J 7 bases short, with 6 bases between. The CDR3 is 12 residues long. CDR1 SGDLS and CDR2 YYNGEE come from the germline V gene. The CDR3 region is CASSVIRNEQFF. In DNA form, the CDR3 reads TGTGCCAGCAGCGTAATTCGTAATGAGCAGTTCTTC.

The rearrangement links TRBV15 to TRBJ1-2; D gene ambiguous. The CDR3 has 14 residues. Germline V gives CDR1 LNHNV, CDR2 YYDKDF (reference sequence). Trimming took off 1 base at V and 0 bases at J, with 6 bases between the two ends. CDR3 sequence reads: CATSRGRSNYGYTF. CDR3 sequence (DNA): TGTGCCACCAGCAGAGGACGGTCTAACTATGGCTACACCTTC.

This clonotype counts as hyperexpanded. The gene calls are TRBV5-1 and TRBJ2-2; D is possibly TRBD1 or TRBD2 (5 bases each). Germline V gives CDR1 SGHRS, CDR2 YFSETQ. There are 14 residues in the CDR3. The V end lost 2 bases, the J end lost 6 bases, and 11 bases lay between the germline ends. CDR3 region: CASSFTGLPGELFF. In nucleotides, the CDR3 is TGCGCCAGCAGCTTTACGGGGCTCCCCGGGGAGCTGTTTTTT.

The gene calls are TRBV3-2 and TRBJ2-7; the D call in the table, TRBD1, was not verified against the DNA. TRBV3-2 is marked as a pseudogene. This CDR3 comprises 16 residues. The CDR3 here is CASRCEDRSGSYEQYF. In DNA, the CDR3 is TGTGCCAGCCGTTGCGAGGACAGGTCGGGCTCCTACGAGCAGTACTTC.

This clonotype is deemed large. The chain uses TRBV27 and TRBJ1-4; no clear D. In germline, CDR1 is MNHEY, CDR2 SMNVEV (reference sequence). V was cut by 3 bases and J by 5 bases, with 13 bases left in between. The CDR3 sequence is 15 residues long. In DNA form, the CDR3 reads TGTGCCAGCAGTTTCGCCGACGCGTTAAATGAAAAACTGTTTTTT. Translated: CASSFADALNEKLFF. Combining the CDR3 with reference TRBV27 and TRBJ1-4 gives the whole variable domain EAQVTQNPRYLITVTGKKLTVTCSQNMNHEYMSWYRQDPGLGLRQIYYSMNVEVTDKGDVPEGYKVSRKEKRNFPLILESPSPNQTSLYFCASSFADALNEKLFFGSGTQLSVL.

V is TRBV4-3 and J is TRBJ1-2, with TRBD1 matching 8 bases. CDR1 and CDR2 (germline): LGHNA, YSLEER. Trimming removed 0 bases from V and 1 base from J; junction bases left unmatched: 1. The CDR3 contains 15 residues. CDR3 nucleotide sequence: TGCGCCAGCAGCCAAGATACAGGGGGTAACTATGGCTACACCTTC. Translated, it gives CASSQDTGGNYGYTF.

The chain links TRBV7-3 to TRBJ2-1; 11 bases are a match to TRBD2. The CDR3 consists of 15 residues. V lost 2 bases, J lost 5 bases, and 2 bases stayed unmatched. CDR1 and CDR2 from the germline V gene are SGHTA and FQGTGA. The CDR3 bases are TGTGCCAGCAGCTTAGGACTAGCGGGCCACAATGAGCAGTTCTTC. Translated, it gives CASSLGLAGHNEQFF.

The rearrangement joins TRBV30 to TRBJ1-6; D unclear. The CDR3 contains 13 residues. The V end lost 1 base, the J end lost 3 bases, and 4 bases lay between the germline ends. CDR1 is GTSNPN, CDR2 SVGIG, per germline (reference sequence). This chain's CDR3 is CAWSADYNSPLHF. The CDR3 DNA is TGTGCCTGGAGTGCAGACTATAATTCACCCCTCCACTTT. The entire variable domain, with the rest obtained from reference TRBV30 and TRBJ1-6, is as follows: SQTIHQWPATLVQPVGSPLSLECTVEGTSNPNLYWYRQAAGRGLQLLFYSVGIGQISSEVPQNLSASRPQDRQFILSSKKLLLSDSGFYLCAWSADYNSPLHFGNGTRLTVT.

This clonotype was picked up a small number of times. The V gene is TRBV30, the J gene TRBJ2-1; D not resolved. The V and J ends lost 3 bases and 0 bases respectively, with 6 bases between them. The CDR3 runs to 13 residues. CDR1 and CDR2 (germline): GTSNPN, SVGIG (reference sequence). CDR3 in DNA: TGTGCCTGGAGACCGGGCTCCTACAATGAGCAGTTCTTC. Amino acids: CAWRPGSYNEQFF.

This clonotype occurred a few times. The J gene is TRBJ1-2, the V gene TRBV5-1; D is unclear. V lost 2 bases to trimming and J lost 8 bases, with 13 bases between them. CDR3 length: 13 residues. The V gene's germline CDR1 is SGHRS and CDR2 YFSETQ. CDR3 loop: CASSLGGTSGYTF. In nucleotides, the CDR3 is TGCGCCAGCAGCTTAGGCGGAACAAGCGGCTACACCTTC.

By share, this clonotype ranks as hyperexpanded. The chain has TRBV5-4 and TRBJ2-7; no clear D gene. Germline V CDR1 and CDR2: SGHNT, YYREEE (reference sequence). There are 14 residues in the CDR3. Trimming pared 0 bases from V and 8 bases from J, leaving 15 bases between. DNA for the CDR3: TGTGCCAGCAGCTTGGGCAGTCTCGAAGACAAGCAGTACTTC. As protein: CASSLGSLEDKQYF.

By share, this clonotype counts as hyperexpanded (1% or more). V and J are TRBV27 and TRBJ1-2, with TRBD1 matching over 8 bases. Trimming cost V 4 bases and J 8 bases; bases outside gene matches: 9. The germline CDR1 and CDR2 sequences are MNHEY and SMNVEV (reference sequence). The length of the CDR3 is 14 residues. CDR3 in amino acids: CASSSGTGSKGYTF. The CDR3 DNA sequence: TGTGCCAGCAGTTCCGGGACAGGTTCGAAAGGCTACACCTTC.

This clonotype is classed as large. The chain links TRBV5-6 to TRBJ2-3; 8 bases fit TRBD1. Trimming at V came to 4 bases and at J to 4 bases, leaving 11 bases not matched to a gene. Germline-derived CDR1 and CDR2 are SGHDT and YYEEEE. CDR3 size: 16 residues. The CDR3 here is CASSASGQADADTQYF. CDR3 coding DNA: TGTGCCAGCAGCGCCTCGGGACAGGCTGACGCAGATACGCAGTATTTT.

This clonotype has a handful of counts. This sequence joins TRBV24-1 and TRBJ2-2, with D uncertain. From germline, CDR1 is KGHDR and CDR2 SFDVKD. V lost 3 bases, J lost 7 bases, and 8 bases lay in between. This CDR3 has 13 residues. In nucleotides, the CDR3 is TGTGCCACCAGTGATAGGGTTGACGGGGAGCTGTTTTTT. The encoded protein is CATSDRVDGELFF.

The chain carries TRBV7-2 and TRBJ2-2; D gene unclear. V was shortened by 1 base and J by 7 bases, with 4 bases between the two germline ends. This CDR3 spans 12 amino acids. CDR1 and CDR2 from the germline V gene are SGHTA and FQGNSA. The chain's CDR3 is CASSLVGGELFF. DNA for the CDR3: TGTGCCAGCAGCTTAGTAGGCGGGGAGCTGTTTTTT.

Judged by abundance, this clonotype is hyperexpanded. The V gene is TRBV6-5, the J gene TRBJ2-7, with D possibly being TRBD1 (5 bases). Trimming removed 0 bases at V and 6 bases at J, with 9 bases between. The CDR3 is 13 amino acids. Germline V gene data show CDR1 as MNHEY and CDR2 as SVGAGI. CDR3 amino acids: CASSYSKGSEQYF. Written as DNA, the CDR3 is TGTGCCAGCAGTTACTCGAAGGGGTCCGAGCAGTACTTC.

The J gene is TRBJ2-7, the V gene TRBV11-3, with 15 bases aligning to TRBD2. CDR3 length: 19 residues. Germline V gives CDR1 SGHNT, CDR2 YENEEA. Germline trimming cut 5 bases from V and 4 bases from J; bases unmatched to any gene: 15. This chain's CDR3 is CASSVITGTSGRSRYEQYF. CDR3 in DNA: TGTGCCAGCAGCGTTATCACGGGGACTAGCGGGAGGTCTAGGTACGAGCAGTACTTC.

The V gene is TRBV4-3, the J gene TRBJ2-3; D is ambiguous. V dropped 0 bases and J dropped 8 bases, with 6 bases sitting between them. CDR1 is LGHNA and CDR2 is YSLEER in the germline V gene. This CDR3 has 12 residues. DNA of the CDR3: TGCGCCAGCAGCCAAGACGGTGCTACGCAGTATTTT. The encoded protein is CASSQDGATQYF.

In nucleotides, the CDR3 is TGTGCCACCAGTACCCTAGCGGGAGTGGAGCAGTTCTTC. It codes for CATSTLAGVEQFF. This chain joins TRBV24-1 and TRBJ2-1, with 10 positions matching TRBD2. Germline CDR1 and CDR2: KGHDR and SFDVKD. Trimming took 6 bases from V and 10 from J; bases not matched to a gene: 5. The CDR3 is made up of 13 amino acids.